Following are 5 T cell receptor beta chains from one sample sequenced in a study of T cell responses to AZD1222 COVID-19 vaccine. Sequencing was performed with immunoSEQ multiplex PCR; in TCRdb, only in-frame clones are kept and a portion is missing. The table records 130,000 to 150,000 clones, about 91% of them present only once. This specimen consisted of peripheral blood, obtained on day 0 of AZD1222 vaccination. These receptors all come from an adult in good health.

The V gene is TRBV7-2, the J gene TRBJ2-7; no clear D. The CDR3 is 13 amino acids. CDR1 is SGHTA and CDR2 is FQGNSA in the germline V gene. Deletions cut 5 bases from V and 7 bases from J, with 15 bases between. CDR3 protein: CASSPEWAREQYF. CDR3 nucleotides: TGTGCCAGCAGCCCAGAATGGGCACGGGAGCAGTACTTC.

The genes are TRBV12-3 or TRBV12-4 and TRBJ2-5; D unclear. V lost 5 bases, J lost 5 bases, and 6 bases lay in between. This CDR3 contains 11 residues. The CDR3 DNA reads TGTGCCAGCAGTCCTGGGGAGACCCAGTACTTC. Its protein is CASSPGETQYF.

The DNA for the CDR3 is TGTGCCACCAGCCGTGGACCCGCCGAAAGGGAAAAACTGTTTTTT. It specifies CATSRGPAEREKLFF. This chain joins TRBV15 and TRBJ1-4, with unresolved D. Germline CDR1 LNHNV, CDR2 YYDKDF (reference sequence). Trimming left V 5 bases short and J 8 bases short, with 18 bases between. This CDR3 contains 15 residues.

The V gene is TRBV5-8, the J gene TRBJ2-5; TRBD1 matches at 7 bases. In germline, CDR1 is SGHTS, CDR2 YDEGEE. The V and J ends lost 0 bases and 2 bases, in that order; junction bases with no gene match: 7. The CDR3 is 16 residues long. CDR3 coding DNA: TGTGCCAGCAGCTTGGCCTCGAGGGGGCTGCAAGAGACCCAGTACTTC. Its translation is CASSLASRGLQETQYF.

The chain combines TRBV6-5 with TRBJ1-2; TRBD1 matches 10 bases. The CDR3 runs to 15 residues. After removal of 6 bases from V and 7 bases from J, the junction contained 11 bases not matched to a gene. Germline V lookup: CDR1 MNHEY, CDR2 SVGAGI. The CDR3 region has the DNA TGTGCCAGCAGCGGATCCGGGGACAGGGGTGTTGGCTACACCTTC. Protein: CASSGSGDRGVGYTF.